The 32 T cell receptor beta chains presented below share a single source sample, sequenced in a study of OX40 agonist ivuxolimab in advanced cancers. Sequenced by immunoSEQ multiplex PCR; TCRdb stores in-frame clones only, minus some. The sample includes some 82,000 clones, about 90% of them seen just once. Sequenced material: CD4+ or CD8+ T cells sorted from blood, taken in a trial of the OX40 agonist ivuxolimab. The receptors come from an adult with an advanced solid tumor such as melanoma, head and neck, liver or kidney cancer.

CDR3 sequence reads: CASTQPGGRDTTDTQYF. The CDR3 nucleotides read TGTGCCAGCACCCAACCCGGGGGCCGCGATACAACAGATACGCAGTATTTT. This sequence joins TRBV28 and TRBJ2-3; possibly TRBD1 or TRBD2 for D (6 bases each). There are 17 residues in the CDR3. Germline CDR1 and CDR2: MDHEN and SYDVKM. Trimming took off 7 bases at V and 3 bases at J, with 23 bases between the two ends.

The chain has TRBV30 and TRBJ1-4, with D unclear. V gave up 2 bases and J gave up 8 bases, with 9 bases separating them. Germline CDR1 GTSNPN, CDR2 SVGIG (reference sequence). The CDR3 has 12 residues. CDR3 in DNA: TGTGCCTGGAGTACCACTGAGGAAAAACTGTTTTTT. Translation gives CAWSTTEEKLFF. Variable domain in full (rest from reference TRBV30 and TRBJ1-4): SQTIHQWPATLVQPVGSPLSLECTVEGTSNPNLYWYRQAAGRGLQLLFYSVGIGQISSEVPQNLSASRPQDRQFILSSKKLLLSDSGFYLCAWSTTEEKLFFGSGTQLSVL.

The genes are TRBV10-3 and TRBJ1-3; D gene uncertain. The CDR3 is 14 amino acids. Deletions cut 4 bases from V and 4 bases from J, with 11 bases between. The germline V gene has CDR1 ENHRY and CDR2 SYGVKD. The CDR3 protein is CAISGTPPGNTIYF. The CDR3 bases are TGTGCCATCAGTGGTACCCCCCCCGGAAACACCATATATTTT.

The chain has TRBV27 and TRBJ2-2; D uncertain. The V end lost 2 bases, the J end lost 0 bases, and 1 base lay between the germline ends. The germline V gene has CDR1 MNHEY and CDR2 SMNVEV (reference sequence). The CDR3 covers 13 residues. The CDR3 nucleotides read TGTGCCAGCAGTTTAGCGAACACCGGGGAGCTGTTTTTT. Translated, it gives CASSLANTGELFF.

The genes are TRBV28 and TRBJ2-7, with D unclear. V lost 3 bases to trimming and J lost 0 bases, with 12 bases between them. The CDR3 is 15 residues long. Germline CDR1 MDHEN, CDR2 SYDVKM. The CDR3 sequence: CASSLAGANSYEQYF. CDR3 nucleotide sequence: TGTGCCAGCAGTTTGGCAGGAGCTAACTCCTACGAGCAGTACTTC.

This sequence joins TRBV29-1 and TRBJ2-7; the match to TRBD1 covers 10 bases. V gave up 6 bases and J gave up 2 bases; unmatched junction bases: 7. Germline V lookup: CDR1 SQVTM, CDR2 ANQGSEA. The CDR3 loop spans 14 amino acids. The CDR3 region has the DNA TGCAGCGTACTTCGACAGGGGGCCCCCTACGAGCAGTACTTC. Translated, it gives CSVLRQGAPYEQYF.

The chain carries TRBV27 and TRBJ1-5; D is unclear. V was pared by 5 bases and J by 0 bases, with 5 bases between. This CDR3 has 13 residues. The germline CDR1 and CDR2 sequences are MNHEY and SMNVEV (reference sequence). The CDR3 DNA reads as TGTGCCAGCAGTCGAAATAGCAATCAGCCCCAGCATTTT. Protein product: CASSRNSNQPQHF.

The chain carries TRBV4-3 and TRBJ1-3; D gene ambiguous. V gave up 0 bases and J gave up 3 bases, with 9 bases separating them. Looked up from germline, CDR1 is LGHNA and CDR2 is YSLEER. The length of the CDR3 is 15 residues. CDR3 sequence (DNA): TGCGCCAGCAGCCAAGATCTGGGAATTGGAAACACCATATATTTT. As protein: CASSQDLGIGNTIYF.

The sample holds one count of this clone. The chain uses TRBV7-2 and TRBJ2-4; D is unclear. The V gene's germline CDR1 is SGHTA and CDR2 FQGNSA. V lost 3 bases to trimming and J lost 9 bases, with 15 bases between them. The CDR3 runs to 14 residues. This CDR3 is CASSLTRAVGIQYF. The CDR3 DNA reads TGTGCCAGCAGCTTGACACGGGCAGTGGGCATTCAGTACTTC.

V is TRBV5-8 and J is TRBJ1-5; no reliable D call. This CDR3 is 12 amino acids long. V was clipped by 2 bases and J by 7 bases, with 7 bases between them. Per germline, CDR1 SGHTS and CDR2 YDEGEE. CDR3 in amino acids: CASSLEQQPQHF. In DNA, the CDR3 is TGTGCCAGCAGCTTAGAGCAACAGCCCCAGCATTTT.

The rearrangement uses TRBV7-2 and TRBJ2-3, with 8 nucleotides matching TRBD2. Looked up from germline, CDR1 is SGHTA and CDR2 is FQGNSA. V shed 4 bases, J shed 1 base, and the junction held 4 bases outside the gene matches. The CDR3 has 15 residues. The CDR3 is CASSSLAGGTDTQYF. The DNA for the CDR3 is TGTGCCAGCAGCTCTCTAGCGGGCGGCACAGATACGCAGTATTTT.

Here the CDR3 reads CASRAGQGRADTQYF. CDR3 sequence (DNA): TGTGCCAGCAGGGCCGGACAGGGGCGTGCAGATACGCAGTATTTT. This sequence joins TRBV6-6 and TRBJ2-3; 9 positions match TRBD1. CDR1 is MNHNY and CDR2 is SVGAGI in the germline V gene (reference sequence). The V gene end was trimmed by 6 bases and the J gene end by 4 bases; junction bases not matched to a gene: 8. This CDR3 is built from 15 residues.

The chain is built from TRBV30 and TRBJ1-3; the D is unclear. Germline-derived CDR1 and CDR2 are GTSNPN and SVGIG (reference sequence). Trimming stripped 8 bases from V and 0 bases from J, with 8 bases between. This CDR3 spans 12 amino acids. CDR3 amino acids: CAGDISGNTIYF. CDR3 in DNA: TGTGCCGGCGACATCTCTGGAAACACCATATATTTT.

The gene calls are TRBV10-3 and TRBJ2-5, with D perhaps TRBD2 (6 bases). CDR3 size: 16 residues. CDR1 and CDR2 (germline): ENHRY, SYGVKD. V was shortened by 6 bases and J by 2 bases, with 19 bases between the two germline ends. CDR3 protein: CAISPTMGDSQETQYF. The CDR3 nucleotides read TGTGCCATCAGCCCGACCATGGGGGACTCGCAAGAGACCCAGTACTTC.

The chain recombines TRBV10-3 with TRBJ2-3, with 10 nucleotides matching TRBD2. J was trimmed by 4 bases and V by 10 bases; bases with no gene match: 5. Germline CDR1 and CDR2: ENHRY and SYGVKD. CDR3 size: 13 residues. CDR3 DNA sequence: TGTGCCACCCTAGCGGGAGAACCAGATACGCAGTATTTT. Translation: CATLAGEPDTQYF.

This rearrangement joins TRBV28 to TRBJ2-2; D tentatively fits TRBD1 or TRBD2 (6 bases each). Trimming removed 6 bases from V and 0 bases from J, with 14 bases in between. The CDR3 totals 16 residues. Germline V gene data show CDR1 as MDHEN and CDR2 as SYDVKM. In nucleotides, the CDR3 is TGTGCCAGCAGATACTCCGGGGGCGCGAACACCGGGGAGCTGTTTTTT. This gives the protein CASRYSGGANTGELFF.

The rearrangement joins TRBV4-2 to TRBJ1-2; D is unresolved. The CDR3 totals 15 residues. The germline V gene has CDR1 LGHNA and CDR2 YNFKEQ. Trimming left V 0 bases short and J 2 bases short, with 10 bases between. CDR3 coding DNA: TGTGCCAGCAGCCAAGATTTGAGGGAGAACTATGGCTACACCTTC. Translating gives CASSQDLRENYGYTF.

The chain links TRBV5-5 to TRBJ1-5, with a weak D call TRBD1 (6 bases). Germline CDR1 reads SGHKS; CDR2 reads YYEKEE (reference sequence). Trimming left V 0 bases short and J 6 bases short, with 19 bases between. This CDR3 has 17 residues. The CDR3 bases are TGTGCCAGCAGCTTGGCACAGGGTAGTATGGGCGTTCAGCCCCAGCATTTT. This translates into CASSLAQGSMGVQPQHF. The full variable domain, completed using reference TRBV5-5 and TRBJ1-5, is DAGVTQSPTHLIKTRGQQVTLRCSPISGHKSVSWYQQVLGQGPQFIFQYYEKEERGRGNFPDRFSARQFPNYSSELNVNALLLGDSALYLCASSLAQGSMGVQPQHFGDGTRLSIL.

This chain links TRBV15 with TRBJ2-7; 7 bases are a match to TRBD2. Germline-derived CDR1 and CDR2 are LNHNV and YYDKDF (reference sequence). V shed 5 bases and J 4 bases; nucleotides not matched to a gene: 5. This CDR3 spans 13 amino acids. CDR3 nucleotides: TGTGCCACCAGCCGAGCGCGGGGGTACGAGCAGTACTTC. Encoded protein: CATSRARGYEQYF.

The chain uses TRBV27 and TRBJ1-4, with TRBD1 matching 10 bases. Looked up from germline, CDR1 is MNHEY and CDR2 is SMNVEV (reference sequence). The CDR3 has 15 amino acids. The J segment lost 7 bases and the V segment lost 6 bases, leaving 8 bases of the junction unmatched. The CDR3 spells CASSSAGTGVEKLFF. In nucleotides, the CDR3 is TGTGCCAGCAGCTCCGCCGGGACAGGGGTTGAAAAACTGTTTTTT. Complete variable domain (other parts from reference TRBV27 and TRBJ1-4): EAQVTQNPRYLITVTGKKLTVTCSQNMNHEYMSWYRQDPGLGLRQIYYSMNVEVTDKGDVPEGYKVSRKEKRNFPLILESPSPNQTSLYFCASSSAGTGVEKLFFGSGTQLSVL.

The chain uses TRBV18 and TRBJ1-1; TRBD1 might be the D (6 bases). Germline V gives CDR1 KGHSH, CDR2 LQKENI. This CDR3 contains 14 residues. Trimming cost V 6 bases and J 3 bases, with 14 bases left between them. The CDR3 reads CASSPGQKDTEAFF. The CDR3 DNA sequence: TGTGCCAGCTCGCCAGGACAGAAAGACACTGAAGCTTTCTTT. Based on the CDR3 plus reference TRBV18 and TRBJ1-1, the full variable domain is NAGVMQNPRHLVRRRGQEARLRCSPMKGHSHVYWYRQLPEEGLKFMVYLQKENIIDESGMPKERFSAEFPKEGPSILRIQQVVRGDSAAYFCASSPGQKDTEAFFGQGTRLTVV.

The J gene is TRBJ1-1, the V gene TRBV2; tentative D call: TRBD1 (6 bases). Trimming stripped 4 bases from V and 11 bases from J, with 14 bases between. Germline lookup yields CDR1 SNHLY and CDR2 FYNNEI. The CDR3 runs 12 residues. CDR3 nucleotides: TGTGCCAGCAGTGGACAGGCCCGGAGGGCTTTCTTT. This encodes CASSGQARRAFF. Using reference TRBV2 and TRBJ1-1 for the parts outside the CDR3, the full variable domain is EPEVTQTPSHQVTQMGQEVILRCVPISNHLYFYWYRQILGQKVEFLVSFYNNEISEKSEIFDDQFSVERPDGSNFTLKIRSTKLEDSAMYFCASSGQARRAFFGQGTRLTVV.

This chain uses TRBV5-1 with TRBJ2-3; 13 nucleotides line up with TRBD2. Germline CDR1 SGHRS, CDR2 YFSETQ. V lost 3 bases and J lost 0; bases outside the gene matches: 4. The CDR3 spans 17 residues. The CDR3 is CASSSGLAGASTDTQYF. CDR3 coding DNA: TGCGCCAGCAGCTCAGGACTAGCGGGAGCTAGCACAGATACGCAGTATTTT.

V and J are TRBV28 and TRBJ2-1; perhaps TRBD2 as D (6 bases). CDR1 and CDR2 (germline): MDHEN, SYDVKM. The CDR3 totals 14 residues. The V end lost 1 base, the J end lost 7 bases, and 11 bases lay between the germline ends. The CDR3 is CASSLLGLLNEQFF. In DNA, the CDR3 is TGTGCCAGCAGTTTATTGGGACTCCTAAATGAGCAGTTCTTC.

The rearrangement links TRBV7-3 to TRBJ2-3, with TRBD2 matching over 8 bases. This CDR3 is 16 amino acids long. Trimming removed 1 base from V and 9 bases from J; junction bases left unmatched: 12. CDR1 is SGHTA and CDR2 is FQGTGA in the germline V gene. The CDR3, as DNA: TGTGCCAGCAGCTTAAGTATTAGCGGGGCCTTTCACACGCAGTATTTT. This encodes CASSLSISGAFHTQYF.

The V call is TRBV6-1, the J call TRBJ2-7; the match to TRBD1 covers 7 bases. Germline CDR1 is MNHNS and CDR2 is SASEGT. The CDR3 spans 14 residues. V was pared by 5 bases and J by 2 bases, with 6 bases of the junction left unmatched. The CDR3 sequence: CASSLDRVAYEQYF. In DNA, the CDR3 is TGTGCCAGCAGTCTCGACAGGGTAGCCTACGAGCAGTACTTC.

The chain joins TRBV29-1 to TRBJ2-2, with D unclear. V was clipped by 4 bases and J by 1 base, with 7 bases between them. There are 13 residues in the CDR3. Germline CDR1 reads SQVTM; CDR2 reads ANQGSEA. The CDR3 loop is CSVGKGNTGELFF. The CDR3, as DNA: TGCAGCGTTGGGAAGGGGAACACCGGGGAGCTGTTTTTT.

The chain combines TRBV30 with TRBJ2-3, with TRBD1 matching over 11 bases. V lost 0 bases to trimming and J lost 4 bases; unmatched junction nucleotides: 6. Germline CDR1 reads GTSNPN; CDR2 reads SVGIG (reference sequence). This CDR3 has 16 residues. The CDR3 spells CAWSVRDRGVADTQYF. As DNA, the CDR3 is TGTGCCTGGAGTGTCCGGGACAGGGGGGTTGCAGATACGCAGTATTTT.

The chain has TRBV4-3 and TRBJ2-1; TRBD2 matches 10 bases. Germline loops: CDR1 LGHNA, CDR2 YSLEER. The CDR3 spans 17 residues. V shed 4 bases, J shed 4 bases, and the junction held 10 bases outside the gene matches. Written as DNA, the CDR3 is TGCGCCAGCAGCCTCCAAATAGCGGGAGGACCATACAATGAGCAGTTCTTC. Its protein product is CASSLQIAGGPYNEQFF.

The chain carries TRBV10-3 and TRBJ2-7; D may be TRBD1 or TRBD2 (5 bases each). Trimming cost V 3 bases and J 3 bases, with 18 bases left between them. The germline gives CDR1 ENHRY, CDR2 SYGVKD. This CDR3 has 16 amino acids. CDR3: CAISDNSRGPIYEQYF. CDR3 nucleotides: TGTGCCATCAGTGACAATTCGAGGGGACCAATCTACGAGCAGTACTTC.

V and J are TRBV2 and TRBJ2-1; D is perhaps TRBD2 (5 bases). V was trimmed by 6 bases and J by 7 bases, leaving 13 bases between them. There are 13 residues in the CDR3. The germline V gene encodes CDR1 SNHLY and CDR2 FYNNEI. The CDR3 DNA sequence: TGTGCCAGCAGCCCCCAGGACTTTAATGAGCAGTTCTTC. This sequence encodes CASSPQDFNEQFF.

This sequence joins TRBV7-2 and TRBJ2-1; D may be TRBD1 (6 bases). The CDR3 contains 15 residues. The ends were cut back, 4 bases at V and 2 bases at J, with 12 bases in the middle. Germline loops: CDR1 SGHTA, CDR2 FQGNSA. The DNA for the CDR3 is TGTGCCAGCAGCTCAGAAGGGGGAGCCTACAATGAGCAGTTCTTC. The encoded protein is CASSSEGGAYNEQFF.